What follows are 4 T cell receptor beta chains derived from one specimen sequenced in a study of T cells in Graves' hyperthyroidism and ophthalmopathy. Template material for amplifying TCR beta CDR3 regions consisted of RNA transcripts. A first-round RT-PCR of the TCR CDR3 used the HTBI primer set. MiXCR, run by TCRdb on the multiplex PCR reads, gives a single entry per CDR3 protein. This table holds around 800,000 distinct CDR3 sequences, roughly 40% found once. Sequencing was performed on blood. These TCRs come from a man between 18 and 35 years old with Graves' hyperthyroidism.

Only a few counts were recorded for this clonotype. The rearrangement uses TRBV7-9 and TRBJ1-1; a weak D match, TRBD1 (6 bases). Trimming removed 2 bases at V and 0 bases at J, with 16 bases between. Germline V gene lookup returns CDR1 SEHNR and CDR2 FQNEAQ (reference sequence). The CDR3 sequence is 17 residues long. This chain's CDR3 is CASSLLRGGALNTEAFF. CDR3 DNA sequence: TGTGCCAGCAGCTTATTGCGGGGGGGGGCTTTGAACACTGAAGCTTTCTTT.

This clonotype was seen at least ten times. The chain couples TRBV6-6 to TRBJ2-6; D uncertain. Germline CDR1 MNHNY, CDR2 SVGAGI (reference sequence). The CDR3 runs 11 residues. Trimming took 7 bases from V and 11 from J, leaving 9 bases between them. CDR3 in amino acids: CASTPGHVLTF. The CDR3 nucleotides read TGTGCCAGCACCCCAGGACACGTCCTGACTTTC.

V usage is TRBV20-1 and J usage is TRBJ1-5; tentative D call: TRBD1 (6 bases). CDR3 length equals 17 residues. Germline CDR1 DFQATT, CDR2 SNEGSKA (reference sequence). Deletions cut 7 bases from V and 5 bases from J, with 27 bases between. DNA for the CDR3: TGCAGTGTCCCCGGAGGGGGGTATTTTAGTGCGGATCAGCCCCAGCATTTT. Its protein is CSVPGGGYFSADQPQHF.

This clonotype has ten or more counts. The chain is built from TRBV7-2 and TRBJ2-7; D may correspond to TRBD1 or TRBD2 (6 bases each). The CDR3 runs 14 residues. The germline gives CDR1 SGHTA, CDR2 FQGNSA. Trimming pared 3 bases from V and 6 bases from J, leaving 15 bases between. The CDR3 region is CASSLYRAGSEQYF. CDR3 DNA: TGTGCCAGCAGCTTGTACAGGGCCGGGAGCGAGCAGTACTTC.